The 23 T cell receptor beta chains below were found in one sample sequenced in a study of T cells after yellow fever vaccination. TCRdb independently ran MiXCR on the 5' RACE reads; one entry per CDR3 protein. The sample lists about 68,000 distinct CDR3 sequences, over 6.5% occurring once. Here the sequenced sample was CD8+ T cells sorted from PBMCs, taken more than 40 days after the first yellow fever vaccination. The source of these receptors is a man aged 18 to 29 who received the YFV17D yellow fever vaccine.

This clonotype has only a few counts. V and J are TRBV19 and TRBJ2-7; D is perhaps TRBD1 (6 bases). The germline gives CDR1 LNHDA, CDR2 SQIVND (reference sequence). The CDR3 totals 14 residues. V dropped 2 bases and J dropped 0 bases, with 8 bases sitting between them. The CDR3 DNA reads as TGTGCCAGTAGTATAACAGGGAGCTCCTACGAGCAGTACTTC. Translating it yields CASSITGSSYEQYF.

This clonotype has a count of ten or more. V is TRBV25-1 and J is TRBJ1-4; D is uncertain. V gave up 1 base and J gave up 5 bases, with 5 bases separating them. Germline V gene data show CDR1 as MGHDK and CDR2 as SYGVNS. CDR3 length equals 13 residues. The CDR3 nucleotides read TGTGCCAGCAGTGAATGGCTGAATGAAAAACTGTTTTTT. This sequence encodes CASSEWLNEKLFF. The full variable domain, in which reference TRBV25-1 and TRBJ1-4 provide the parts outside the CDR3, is EADIYQTPRYLVIGTGKKITLECSQTMGHDKMYWYQQDPGMELHLIHYSYGVNSTEKGDLSSESTVSRIRTEHFPLTLESARPSHTSQYLCASSEWLNEKLFFGSGTQLSVL.

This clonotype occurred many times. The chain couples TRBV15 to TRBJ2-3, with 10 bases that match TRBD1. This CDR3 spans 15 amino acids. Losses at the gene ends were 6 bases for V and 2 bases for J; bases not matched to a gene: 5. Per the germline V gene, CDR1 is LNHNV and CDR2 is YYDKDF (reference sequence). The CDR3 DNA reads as TGTGCCACCAGTCAGACAGGGGGCTACACAGATACGCAGTATTTT. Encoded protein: CATSQTGGYTDTQYF.

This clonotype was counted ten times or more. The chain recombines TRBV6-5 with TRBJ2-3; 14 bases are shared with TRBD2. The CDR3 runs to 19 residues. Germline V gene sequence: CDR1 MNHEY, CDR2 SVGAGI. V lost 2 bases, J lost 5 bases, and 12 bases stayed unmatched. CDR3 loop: CASSYPGGLAGAGGDTQYF. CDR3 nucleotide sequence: TGTGCCAGCAGTTACCCGGGGGGACTAGCGGGGGCCGGGGGAGATACGCAGTATTTT.

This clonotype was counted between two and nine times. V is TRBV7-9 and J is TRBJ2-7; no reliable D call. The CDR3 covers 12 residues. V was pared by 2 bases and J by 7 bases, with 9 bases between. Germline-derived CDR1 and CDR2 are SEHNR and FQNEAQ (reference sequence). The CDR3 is CASSLFHSEQYV. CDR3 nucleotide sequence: TGTGCCAGCAGCTTATTTCACTCTGAGCAGTACGTC.

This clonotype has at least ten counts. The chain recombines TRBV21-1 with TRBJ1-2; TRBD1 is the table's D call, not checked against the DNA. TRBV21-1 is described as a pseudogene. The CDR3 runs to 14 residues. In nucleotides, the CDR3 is TGTGCCAGCAGACGCCCGACAGGGCATGGCGGCTACACCTTC. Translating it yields CASRRPTGHGGYTF.

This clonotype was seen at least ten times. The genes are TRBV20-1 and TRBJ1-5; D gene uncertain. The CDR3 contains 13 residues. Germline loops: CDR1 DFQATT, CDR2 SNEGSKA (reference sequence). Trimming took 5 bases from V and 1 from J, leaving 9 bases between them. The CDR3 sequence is CSAGPRSNQPQHF. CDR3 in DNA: TGCAGTGCTGGACCACGGAGCAATCAGCCCCAGCATTTT.

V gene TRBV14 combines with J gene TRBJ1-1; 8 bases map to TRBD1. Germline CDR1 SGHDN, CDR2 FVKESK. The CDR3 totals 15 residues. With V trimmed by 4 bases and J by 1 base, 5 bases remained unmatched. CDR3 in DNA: TGTGCCAGCAGCCCCTACAGGGGGGCGAACACTGAAGCTTTCTTT. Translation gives CASSPYRGANTEAFF.

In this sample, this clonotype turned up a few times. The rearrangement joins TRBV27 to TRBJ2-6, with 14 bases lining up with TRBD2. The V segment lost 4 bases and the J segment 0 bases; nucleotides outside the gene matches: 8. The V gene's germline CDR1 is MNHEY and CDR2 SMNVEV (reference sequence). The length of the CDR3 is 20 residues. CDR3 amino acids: CASSSHSGLAGVSGANVLTF. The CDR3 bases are TGTGCCAGCAGTTCTCACTCGGGACTAGCGGGGGTCTCTGGGGCCAACGTCCTGACTTTC.

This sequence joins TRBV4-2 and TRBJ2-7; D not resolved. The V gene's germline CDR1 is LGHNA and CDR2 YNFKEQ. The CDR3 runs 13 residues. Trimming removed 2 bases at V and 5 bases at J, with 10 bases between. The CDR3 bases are TGTGCCAGCAGCCAAACGCTAGTAAACGAGCAGTACTTC. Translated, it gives CASSQTLVNEQYF.

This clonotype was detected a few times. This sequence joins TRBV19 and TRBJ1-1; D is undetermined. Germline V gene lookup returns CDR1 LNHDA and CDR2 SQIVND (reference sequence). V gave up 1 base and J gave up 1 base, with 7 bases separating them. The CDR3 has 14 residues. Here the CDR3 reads CASSIAEENTEAFF. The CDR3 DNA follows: TGTGCCAGTAGTATAGCGGAAGAGAACACTGAAGCTTTCTTT.

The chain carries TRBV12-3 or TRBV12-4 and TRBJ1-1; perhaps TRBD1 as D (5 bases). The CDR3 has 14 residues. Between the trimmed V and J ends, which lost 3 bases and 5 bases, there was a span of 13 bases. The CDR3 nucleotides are TGTGCCAGCAGTTTTTGGGGCTTGGGGACTGAAGCTTTCTTT. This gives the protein CASSFWGLGTEAFF.

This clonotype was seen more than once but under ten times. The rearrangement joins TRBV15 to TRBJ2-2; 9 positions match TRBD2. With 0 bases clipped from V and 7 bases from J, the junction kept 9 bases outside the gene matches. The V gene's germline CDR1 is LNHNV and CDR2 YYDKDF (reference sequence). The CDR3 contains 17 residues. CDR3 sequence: CATSREGGGAMDGELFF. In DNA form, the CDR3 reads TGTGCCACCAGCAGAGAGGGCGGGGGGGCAATGGACGGGGAGCTGTTTTTT.

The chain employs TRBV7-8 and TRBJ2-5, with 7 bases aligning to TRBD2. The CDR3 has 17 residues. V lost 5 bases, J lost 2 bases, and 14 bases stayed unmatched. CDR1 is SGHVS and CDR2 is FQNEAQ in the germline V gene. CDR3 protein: CASSIPRGGGYQETQYF. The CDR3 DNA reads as TGTGCCAGCAGCATCCCCCGCGGGGGAGGTTATCAAGAGACCCAGTACTTC. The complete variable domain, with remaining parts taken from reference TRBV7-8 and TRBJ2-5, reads GAGVSQSPRYKVAKRGQDVALRCDPISGHVSLFWYQQALGQGPEFLTYFQNEAQLDKSGLPSDRFFAERPEGSVSTLKIQRTQQEDSAVYLCASSIPRGGGYQETQYFGPGTRLLVL.

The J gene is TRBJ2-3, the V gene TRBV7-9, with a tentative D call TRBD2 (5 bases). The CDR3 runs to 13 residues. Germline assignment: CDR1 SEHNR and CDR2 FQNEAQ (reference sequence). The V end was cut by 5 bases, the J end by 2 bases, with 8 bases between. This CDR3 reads CASSGLFTDTQYF. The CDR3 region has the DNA TGTGCCAGCAGCGGACTTTTCACAGATACGCAGTATTTT.

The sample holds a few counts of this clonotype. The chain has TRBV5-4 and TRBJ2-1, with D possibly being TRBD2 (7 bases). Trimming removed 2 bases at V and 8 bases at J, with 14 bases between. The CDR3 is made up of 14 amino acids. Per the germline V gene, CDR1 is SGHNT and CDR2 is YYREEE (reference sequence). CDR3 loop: CASSLGGAWDEQFF. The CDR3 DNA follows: TGTGCCAGCAGCTTAGGGGGGGCCTGGGATGAGCAGTTCTTC.

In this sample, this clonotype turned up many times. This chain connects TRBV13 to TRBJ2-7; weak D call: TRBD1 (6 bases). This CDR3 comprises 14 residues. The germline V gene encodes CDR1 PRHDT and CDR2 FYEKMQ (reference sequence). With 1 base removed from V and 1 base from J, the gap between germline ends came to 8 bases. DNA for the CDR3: TGTGCCAGCAGCTTAGATCAGGGGTCCTACGAGCAGTACTTC. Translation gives CASSLDQGSYEQYF.

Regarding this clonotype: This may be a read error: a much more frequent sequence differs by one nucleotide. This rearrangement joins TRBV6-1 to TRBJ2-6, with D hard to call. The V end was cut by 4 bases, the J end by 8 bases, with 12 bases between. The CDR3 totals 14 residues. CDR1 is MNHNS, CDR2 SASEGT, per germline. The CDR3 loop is CASSAGPSPNVLTF. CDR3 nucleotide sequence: TGTGCCAGCAGTGCGGGCCCTTCTCCCAACGTCCTGACTTTC.

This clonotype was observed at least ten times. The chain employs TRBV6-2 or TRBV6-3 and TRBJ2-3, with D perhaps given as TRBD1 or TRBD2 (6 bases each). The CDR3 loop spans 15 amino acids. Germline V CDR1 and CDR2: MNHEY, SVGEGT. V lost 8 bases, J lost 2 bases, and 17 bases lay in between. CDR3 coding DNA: TGTGCCAGCGTATTAACGGGGGCCACCACAGATACGCAGTATTTT. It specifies CASVLTGATTDTQYF.

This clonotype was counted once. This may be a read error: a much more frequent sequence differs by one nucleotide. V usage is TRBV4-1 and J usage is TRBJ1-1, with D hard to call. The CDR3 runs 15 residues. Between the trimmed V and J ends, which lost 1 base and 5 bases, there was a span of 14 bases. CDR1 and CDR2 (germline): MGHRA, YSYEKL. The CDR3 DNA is TGCGCCAGCAGCCAAGCCCTCGGCCAAAGTACTGAAGCTTTCTTT. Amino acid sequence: CASSQALGQSTEAFF.

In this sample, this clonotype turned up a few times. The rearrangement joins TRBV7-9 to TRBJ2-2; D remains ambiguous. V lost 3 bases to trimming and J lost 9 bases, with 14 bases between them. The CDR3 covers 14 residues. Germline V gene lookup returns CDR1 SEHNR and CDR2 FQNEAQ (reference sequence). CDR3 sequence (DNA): TGTGCCAGCAGCTTCCAGGCGGCAGGCCGGGAGCTGTTTTTT. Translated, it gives CASSFQAAGRELFF.

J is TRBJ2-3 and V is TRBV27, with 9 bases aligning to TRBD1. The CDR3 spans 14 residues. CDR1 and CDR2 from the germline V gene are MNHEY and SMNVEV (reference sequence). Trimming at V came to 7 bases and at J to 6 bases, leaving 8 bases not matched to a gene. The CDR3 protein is CASTLGTGSDTQYF. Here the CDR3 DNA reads TGTGCCAGCACCCTCGGGACAGGGTCCGATACGCAGTATTTT.

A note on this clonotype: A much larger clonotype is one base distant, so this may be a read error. The CDR3 region has the DNA TGTGCCAGCAGCTTACGGGAACAGGGGCCTTACGATGAGCAGTTCTTC. Translation gives CASSLREQGPYDEQFF. The V call is TRBV7-9, the J call TRBJ2-1, with 7 bases that match TRBD1. V was clipped by 2 bases and J by 8 bases; unmatched bases: 12. The CDR3 sequence is 16 residues long. Germline lookup yields CDR1 SEHNR and CDR2 FQNEAQ (reference sequence). The entire variable domain, with the rest obtained from reference TRBV7-9 and TRBJ2-1, is as follows: DTGVSQNPRHKITKRGQNVTFRCDPISEHNRLYWYRQTLGQGPEFLTYFQNEAQLEKSRLLSDRFSAERPKGSFSTLEIQRTEQGDSAMYLCASSLREQGPYDEQFFGPGTRLTVL.